This TCR beta chain was captured in a study of T cell responses to AZD1222 COVID-19 vaccine. Profiling relied on immunoSEQ multiplex PCR, and the TCRdb table lists in-frame clones only, not all of them. Here the sample spans 150,000 to 200,000 clones, 80% to 95% being singletons. The ends were cut back, 8 bases at V and 1 base at J, with 11 bases in the middle. Germline V gives CDR1 KGHSH, CDR2 LQKENI. This CDR3 region has 13 residues. The sequence came from an adult in good health. The sample here was peripheral blood, taken on day 0 of AZD1222 vaccination. The chain couples TRBV18 to TRBJ1-1, with unresolved D. CDR3 loop: CASDSYGNTEAFF. CDR3 DNA: TGTGCCAGCGATTCTTATGGGAACACTGAAGCTTTCTTT.